A selection of T cell receptor beta chains follows, all from one sample in a study of CD8+ T cells in alopecia areata. Method: immunoSEQ multiplex PCR; TCRdb's copy keeps in-frame clones and lacks some. This table holds more than 150,000 clones, around 49% found once. Sequencing was performed on CD8+ T cells sorted from blood, taken at approximately week 51, from a patient treated with tofacitinib. The receptors shown here come from a human donor with alopecia areata. Each CDR3 is given with its conserved first and last residue. A D gene is named only where the DNA matches it firmly. Where a row states a size, it is once, few, many or the class of an expanded clone; other rows omit it.

CDR3 length	clone size	V gene	J gene	D gene	CDR3 DNA	CDR3 protein
15	.	TRBV29-1	TRBJ2-5	.	TGCAGCGTTGTGAACCCAGGGGTGGCCCAAGAGACCCAGTACTTC	CSVVNPGVAQETQYF
17	.	TRBV30	TRBJ1-2	.	TGTGCCTGGAGTGTAGGCGCCCCGGGGGGTCCAAGCTATGGCTACACCTTC	CAWSVGAPGGPSYGYTF
12	few	TRBV9	TRBJ2-1	.	TGTGCCAGCAGCGTACGGGGGACTGAGCAGTTCTTC	CASSVRGTEQFF
14	.	TRBV30	TRBJ2-7	TRBD1	TGTGCCTGGGAACCGGGACAGGGGAGACTAGAGCAGTACTTC	CAWEPGQGRLEQYF
14	.	TRBV6-6	TRBJ2-7	.	TGTGCCAGCAGTTACGCTTCGACAGAGTACGAGCAGTACTTC	CASSYASTEYEQYF
14	.	TRBV2	TRBJ2-3	TRBD1	TGTGCCAGCAGTGGGACAGGGTCGGTAGATACGCAGTATTTT	CASSGTGSVDTQYF
13	.	TRBV27	TRBJ1-2	.	TGTGCCAGCAGTTTATCGACAGGCTATGGCTACACCTTC	CASSLSTGYGYTF
14	.	TRBV11-2	TRBJ1-6	.	TGTGCCAGCCGACCGGGGGTCGATAATTCACCCCTCCACTTT	CASRPGVDNSPLHF
12	few	TRBV29-1	TRBJ2-1	TRBD1	TGCAGCGTTGTGCCAGGGGGCGATGAGCAGTTCTTC	CSVVPGGDEQFF
15	few	TRBV5-1	TRBJ2-3	TRBD2	TGCGCCAGCAGCTTTGCGGGGGGACCCACAGATACGCAGTATTTT	CASSFAGGPTDTQYF
13	.	TRBV5-4	TRBJ1-2	TRBD1	TGTGCCAGCAGCTTGACAGGGGGCGAAGGCTACACCTTC	CASSLTGGEGYTF
18	.	TRBV5-1	TRBJ2-6	.	TGCGCCAGCAGCTTTGATGATGGTTCGCTCTCTGGGGCCAACGTCCTGACTTTC	CASSFDDGSLSGANVLTF
13	.	TRBV30	TRBJ2-7	.	TGTGCCTGGAGTGTATTGGTGTTGGGAGAGCAGTACTTC	CAWSVLVLGEQYF
15	few	TRBV2	TRBJ2-5	.	TGTGCCAGCAGTCACCGGGGACCCGAATATGAGACCCAGTACTTC	CASSHRGPEYETQYF
14	.	TRBV6-5	TRBJ1-2	.	TGTGCCAGCAGTTACCGGGGGGCGGGCGGTGGCTACACCTTC	CASSYRGAGGGYTF
19	.	TRBV14	TRBJ2-5	.	TGTGCCAGCAGCCAAGTTCATCGACAGGAGGGTTTCAATCAGGAGACCCAGTACTTC	CASSQVHRQEGFNQETQYF
15	.	TRBV11-2	TRBJ2-7	.	TGTGCCAGCAGCTTAGCTATCGGACAGTCCTACGAGCAGTACTTC	CASSLAIGQSYEQYF
16	.	TRBV4-3	TRBJ2-7	TRBD1	TGCGCCAGCAGCCAAGATACCGGGACAGCATATTTTGAGCAGTACTTC	CASSQDTGTAYFEQYF
12	.	TRBV4-1	TRBJ2-1	.	TGCGCCAGCAGCCCCTATCCGGGTGAGCAGTTCTTC	CASSPYPGEQFF
11	.	TRBV25-1	TRBJ1-2	.	TGTGCCAGCAGTGCTGGCCATGGCTACACCTTC	CASSAGHGYTF
14	.	TRBV15	TRBJ2-1	.	TGTGCCACCAGCAGAGAGAGGGGATACAATGAGCAGTTCTTC	CATSRERGYNEQFF
14	few	TRBV15	TRBJ2-7	TRBD1	TGTGCCACCAGCAGAGGACAGGGGGCCTACGAGCAGTACTTC	CATSRGQGAYEQYF
14	once	TRBV27	TRBJ1-1	.	TGTGCCAGCAGTTTTCGCCAGGGGAACACTGAAGCTTTCTTT	CASSFRQGNTEAFF
13	.	TRBV27	TRBJ2-5	.	TGTGCCAGCAGATCAGGGGTTTGGGAGACCCAGTACTTC	CASRSGVWETQYF
13	.	TRBV19	TRBJ2-7	.	TGTGCCAGTAGTATAGAGCTGGACTACGAGCAGTACTTC	CASSIELDYEQYF
15	few	TRBV11-2	TRBJ2-5	.	TGTGCCAGCAGCTTAGGGGGCTCCGGATGGGAGACCCAGTACTTC	CASSLGGSGWETQYF
12	few	TRBV19	TRBJ2-5	.	TGTGCCAGTAGTATAATTGGAGAGACCCAGTACTTC	CASSIIGETQYF
14	.	TRBV6-5	TRBJ2-7	TRBD1	TGTGCCAGCGGGGGGACAGGGGGAATTTACGAGCAGTACTTC	CASGGTGGIYEQYF
15	.	TRBV2	TRBJ2-3	TRBD2	TGTGCCAGCAGGCTACTAGCGGGGGCGCGGGATACGCAGTATTTT	CASRLLAGARDTQYF
13	.	TRBV29-1	TRBJ2-7	TRBD1	TGCAGCGTAGGGACAGGGGGATCCTACGAGCAGTACTTC	CSVGTGGSYEQYF
15	.	TRBV5-1	TRBJ2-5	TRBD2	TGCGCCAGCAGCTTGGAGGGACTACCTCCGGAGACCCAGTACTTC	CASSLEGLPPETQYF
16	.	TRBV6-5	TRBJ2-5	TRBD2	TGTGCCAGCAGTTACTCGGGACTAGCGCATCCCGAGACCCAGTACTTC	CASSYSGLAHPETQYF
16	.	TRBV6-5	TRBJ1-2	.	.	CASSSSTGLTPSGYTF
13	.	TRBV6-6	TRBJ1-1	.	TGTGCCAGCAGTTACCAATCAGGCTCAGAAGCTTTCTTT	CASSYQSGSEAFF
14	.	TRBV27	TRBJ1-5	.	TGTGCCAGCAGCCCCGAGTCGGTAGGTCAGCCCCAGCATTTT	CASSPESVGQPQHF
14	.	TRBV5-6	TRBJ2-2	.	TGTGCCAGCAGCCTGGGTCCGAACACCGGGGAGCTGTTTTTT	CASSLGPNTGELFF
14	few	TRBV19	TRBJ1-2	.	TGTGCCAGTAGTGTTCCGACGGTAAACTATGGCTACACCTTC	CASSVPTVNYGYTF
13	few	TRBV6-5	TRBJ2-7	.	TGTGCCAGCAGTTGGGCGGAATCCTACGAGCAGTACTTC	CASSWAESYEQYF
13	once	TRBV7-6	TRBJ2-7	TRBD2	TGTGCCAGCAGCTTAGGGGAGGGGTACGAGCAGTACTTC	CASSLGEGYEQYF
15	.	TRBV6-6	TRBJ2-7	.	TGTGCCAGCAGTGACGAAAACTCTGTCGCTTACGAGCAGTACTTC	CASSDENSVAYEQYF
14	.	TRBV11-2	TRBJ1-6	.	TGTGCCAGCAGCAGGGACGCCTATAATTCACCCCTCCACTTT	CASSRDAYNSPLHF
10	.	TRBV30	TRBJ2-2	.	TGTGCCTGGAGTATCGGGGAGCTGTTTTTT	CAWSIGELFF
15	few	TRBV15	TRBJ2-1	TRBD2	TGTGCCACCAGCACGCTAGCGGGGGGGTACAATGAGCAGTTCTTC	CATSTLAGGYNEQFF
14	.	TRBV30	TRBJ1-1	.	TGTGCCTGGAGTGTACGGCGGATGGACACTGAAGCTTTCTTT	CAWSVRRMDTEAFF
15	.	TRBV7-9	TRBJ1-1	TRBD1	TGTGCCAGCCAGACGGGTAACAGGGGAGGACCTGAAGCTTTCTTT	CASQTGNRGGPEAFF
14	few	TRBV30	TRBJ2-7	.	TGTGCCTGGAGTGTAGTACAGGGCATAGAGGAGCAGTACTTC	CAWSVVQGIEEQYF
14	.	TRBV4-3	TRBJ1-2	TRBD1	TGCGCCAGCAGGCGAGACAGGGAGGCGCATGGCTACACCTTC	CASRRDREAHGYTF
15	.	TRBV28	TRBJ2-7	.	TGTGCCAGCAGTAGCCCGACGACAGCTTCGTACGAGCAGTACTTC	CASSSPTTASYEQYF
13	.	TRBV9	TRBJ1-1	.	TGTGCCAGCAGCTCCTCCCCTTTCACTGAAGCTTTCTTT	CASSSSPFTEAFF
16	few	TRBV4-1	TRBJ1-5	.	TGCGCCAGCAGCCAAGACATGGGGGCCGGCAATCAGCCCCAGCATTTT	CASSQDMGAGNQPQHF
17	.	TRBV2	TRBJ2-2	.	TGTGCCAGCAGTGAAGGAGCTTGGACAGCGAACACCGGGGAGCTGTTTTTT	CASSEGAWTANTGELFF
13	.	TRBV7-9	TRBJ2-3	.	TGTGCCAGCAGCTTACTGAAGCCAGATACGCAGTATTTT	CASSLLKPDTQYF
14	few	TRBV9	TRBJ1-1	TRBD1	TGTGCCAGCAGCATGGGACAGCAGACCACTGAAGCTTTCTTT	CASSMGQQTTEAFF